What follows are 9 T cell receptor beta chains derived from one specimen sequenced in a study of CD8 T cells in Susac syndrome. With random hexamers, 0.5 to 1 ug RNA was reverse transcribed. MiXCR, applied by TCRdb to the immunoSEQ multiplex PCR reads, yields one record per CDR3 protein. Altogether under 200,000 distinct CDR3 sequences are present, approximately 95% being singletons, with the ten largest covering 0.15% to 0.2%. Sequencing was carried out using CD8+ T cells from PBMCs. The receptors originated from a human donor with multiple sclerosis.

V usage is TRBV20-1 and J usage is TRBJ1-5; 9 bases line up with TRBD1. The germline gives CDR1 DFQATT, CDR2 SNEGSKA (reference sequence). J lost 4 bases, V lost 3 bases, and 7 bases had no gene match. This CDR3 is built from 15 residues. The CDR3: CSARKGQGLNQPQHF. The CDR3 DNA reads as TGCAGTGCTAGGAAAGGACAGGGGTTGAATCAGCCCCAGCATTTT.

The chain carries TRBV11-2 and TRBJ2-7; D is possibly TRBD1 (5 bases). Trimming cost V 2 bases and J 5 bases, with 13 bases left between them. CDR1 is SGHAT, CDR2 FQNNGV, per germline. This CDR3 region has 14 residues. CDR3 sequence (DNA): TGTGCCAGCAGCTTAACCAGGGTTTCGCACGAGCAGTACTTC. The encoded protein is CASSLTRVSHEQYF.

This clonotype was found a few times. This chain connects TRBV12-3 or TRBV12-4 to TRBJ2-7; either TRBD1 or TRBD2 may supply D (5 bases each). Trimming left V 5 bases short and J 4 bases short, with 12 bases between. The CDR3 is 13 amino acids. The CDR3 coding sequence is TGTGCCAGCAGTCCGGGGCCGGGATACGAGCAGTACTTC. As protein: CASSPGPGYEQYF.

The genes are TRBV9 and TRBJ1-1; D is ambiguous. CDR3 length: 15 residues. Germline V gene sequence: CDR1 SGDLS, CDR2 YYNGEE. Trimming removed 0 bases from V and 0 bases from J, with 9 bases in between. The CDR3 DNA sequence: TGTGCCAGCAGCGTAGAAGGCCGAATGAACACTGAAGCTTTCTTT. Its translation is CASSVEGRMNTEAFF.

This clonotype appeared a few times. DNA for the CDR3: TGTGCCAGCAGCTCCCAGGGGGCTGAAGCTTTCTTT. Translation gives CASSSQGAEAFF. This chain joins TRBV7-9 and TRBJ1-1; 7 nucleotides line up with TRBD1. J gave up 6 bases and V 4 bases, and 2 bases lay outside the gene matches. The CDR3 covers 12 residues. In germline, CDR1 is SEHNR, CDR2 FQNEAQ (reference sequence). The whole variable domain, filled in from reference TRBV7-9 and TRBJ1-1, reads DTGVSQNPRHKITKRGQNVTFRCDPISEHNRLYWYRQTLGQGPEFLTYFQNEAQLEKSRLLSDRFSAERPKGSFSTLEIQRTEQGDSAMYLCASSSQGAEAFFGQGTRLTVV.

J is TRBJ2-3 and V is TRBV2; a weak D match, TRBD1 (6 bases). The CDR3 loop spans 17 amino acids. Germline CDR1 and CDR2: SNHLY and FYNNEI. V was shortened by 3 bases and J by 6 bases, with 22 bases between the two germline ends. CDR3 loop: CASSDPSTGFFGDTQYF. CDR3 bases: TGTGCCAGCAGTGATCCGTCTACAGGGTTTTTCGGGGATACGCAGTATTTT. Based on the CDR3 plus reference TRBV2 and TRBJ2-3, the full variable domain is EPEVTQTPSHQVTQMGQEVILRCVPISNHLYFYWYRQILGQKVEFLVSFYNNEISEKSEIFDDQFSVERPDGSNFTLKIRSTKLEDSAMYFCASSDPSTGFFGDTQYFGPGTRLTVL.

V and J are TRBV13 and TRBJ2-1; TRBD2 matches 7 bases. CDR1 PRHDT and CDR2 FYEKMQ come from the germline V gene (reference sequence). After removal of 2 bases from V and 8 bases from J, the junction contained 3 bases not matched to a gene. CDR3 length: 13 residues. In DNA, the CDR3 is TGTGCCAGCAGCTTAAGACGGGAGGATGAGCAGTTCTTC. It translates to CASSLRREDEQFF. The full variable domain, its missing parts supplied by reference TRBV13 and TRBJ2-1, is AAGVIQSPRHLIKEKRETATLKCYPIPRHDTVYWYQQGPGQDPQFLISFYEKMQSDKGSIPDRFSAQQFSDYHSELNMSSLELGDSALYFCASSLRREDEQFFGPGTRLTVL.

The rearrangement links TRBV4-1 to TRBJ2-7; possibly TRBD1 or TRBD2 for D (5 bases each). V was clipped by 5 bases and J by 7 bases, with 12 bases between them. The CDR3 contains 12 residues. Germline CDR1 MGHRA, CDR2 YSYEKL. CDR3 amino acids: CASSRGTGEQYF. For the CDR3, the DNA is TGCGCCAGCAGCAGAGGGACCGGTGAGCAGTACTTC.

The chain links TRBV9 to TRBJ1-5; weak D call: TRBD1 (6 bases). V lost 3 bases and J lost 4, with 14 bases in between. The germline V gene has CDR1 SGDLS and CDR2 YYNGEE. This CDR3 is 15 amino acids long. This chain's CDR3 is CASSEGGNGNQPQHF. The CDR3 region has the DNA TGTGCCAGCAGCGAGGGGGGTAACGGGAATCAGCCCCAGCATTTT.